A single T cell receptor beta chain is shown here with its context. These data come from a study of shared T cell receptors in the human thymus. Sequenced by immunoSEQ multiplex PCR; TCRdb stores in-frame clones only, minus some. The table records hundreds of thousands of clones, 80% to 90% of them present only once. The CDR3 covers 14 residues. Germline values: CDR1 SGHVS, CDR2 FQNEAQ. The V end was cut by 4 bases, the J end by 8 bases, with 12 bases between. This same sample was also part of a study on human thymus T cells. As reported in that work: The thymus was resected at corrective cardiac surgery. Apparent skewing of V and J gene usage characterized both thymic and blood repertoires. Related research reported highly overlapping thymic repertoires among unrelated individuals.

The chain carries TRBV7-8 and TRBJ1-6, with D perhaps matching TRBD1 (6 bases). The sequence was obtained from a boy under three years old with a congenital heart defect. Sequencing was performed on thymocytes. As DNA, the CDR3 is TGTGCCAGCAGCTCGCGACAGGTCTATTCACCCCTCCACTTT. As protein: CASSSRQVYSPLHF.